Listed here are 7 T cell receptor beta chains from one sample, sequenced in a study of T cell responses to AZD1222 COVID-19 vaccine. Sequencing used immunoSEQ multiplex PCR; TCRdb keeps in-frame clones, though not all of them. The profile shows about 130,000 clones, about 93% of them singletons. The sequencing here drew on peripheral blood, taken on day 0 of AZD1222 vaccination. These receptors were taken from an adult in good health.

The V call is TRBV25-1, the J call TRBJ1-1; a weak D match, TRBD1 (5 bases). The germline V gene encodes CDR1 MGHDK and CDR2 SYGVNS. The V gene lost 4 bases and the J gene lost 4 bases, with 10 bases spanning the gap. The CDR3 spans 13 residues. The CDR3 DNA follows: TGTGCCAGCAGTGGACAGCCTTTCACTGAAGCTTTCTTT. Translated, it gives CASSGQPFTEAFF.

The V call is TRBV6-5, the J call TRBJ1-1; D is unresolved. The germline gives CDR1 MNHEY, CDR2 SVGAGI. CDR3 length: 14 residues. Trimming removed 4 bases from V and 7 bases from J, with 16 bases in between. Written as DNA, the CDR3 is TGTGCCAGCAGTTTCGCTAGGCAGAGTCATGAAGCTTTCTTT. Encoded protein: CASSFARQSHEAFF.

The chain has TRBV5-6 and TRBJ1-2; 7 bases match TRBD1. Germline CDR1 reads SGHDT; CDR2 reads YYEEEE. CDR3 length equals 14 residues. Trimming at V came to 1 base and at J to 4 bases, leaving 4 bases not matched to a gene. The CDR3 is CASSLRTGSYGYTF. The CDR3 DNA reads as TGTGCCAGCAGCTTGCGGACAGGATCCTATGGCTACACCTTC.

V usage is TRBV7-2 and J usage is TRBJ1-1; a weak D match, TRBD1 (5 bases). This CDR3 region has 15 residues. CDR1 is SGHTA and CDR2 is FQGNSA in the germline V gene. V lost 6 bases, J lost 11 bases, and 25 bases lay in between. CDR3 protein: CASSLGGVRTYGAFF. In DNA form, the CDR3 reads TGTGCCAGCAGTCTAGGCGGAGTTAGGACATATGGGGCTTTCTTT.

The CDR3 region has the DNA TGTGCCACCAGCAGCCTAGAAGTGAACACTGAAGCTTTCTTT. The encoded protein is CATSSLEVNTEAFF. The gene calls are TRBV15 and TRBJ1-1; D is uncertain. The CDR3 spans 14 residues. V was clipped by 3 bases and J by 0 bases, with 8 bases between them. Germline V gives CDR1 LNHNV, CDR2 YYDKDF (reference sequence).

Written as DNA, the CDR3 is TGTGCTAGTGGTTTGAGCTACACCATATATTTT. Encoded protein: CASGLSYTIYF. J is TRBJ1-3 and V is TRBV12-5; D is unclear. Germline CDR1 reads LGHNT; CDR2 reads FRNRAP. CDR3 size: 11 residues. The V end was cut by 2 bases, the J end by 8 bases, with 4 bases between.

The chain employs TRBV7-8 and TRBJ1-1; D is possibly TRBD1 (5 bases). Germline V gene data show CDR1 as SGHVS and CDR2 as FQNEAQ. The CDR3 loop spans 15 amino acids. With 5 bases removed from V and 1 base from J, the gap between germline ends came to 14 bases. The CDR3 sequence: CASSPGAVQNTEAFF. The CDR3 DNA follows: TGTGCCAGCAGCCCTGGGGCAGTGCAGAACACTGAAGCTTTCTTT.